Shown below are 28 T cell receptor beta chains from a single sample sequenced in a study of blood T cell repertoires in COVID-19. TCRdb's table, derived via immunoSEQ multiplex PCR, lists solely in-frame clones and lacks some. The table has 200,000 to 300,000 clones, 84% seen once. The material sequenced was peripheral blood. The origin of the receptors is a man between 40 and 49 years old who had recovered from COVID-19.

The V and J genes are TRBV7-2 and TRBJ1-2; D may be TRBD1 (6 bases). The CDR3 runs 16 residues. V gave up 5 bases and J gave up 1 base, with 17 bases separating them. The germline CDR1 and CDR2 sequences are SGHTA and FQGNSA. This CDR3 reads CASSANAGVVNYGYTF. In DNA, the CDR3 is TGTGCCAGCAGCGCCAATGCAGGGGTTGTTAACTATGGCTACACCTTC.

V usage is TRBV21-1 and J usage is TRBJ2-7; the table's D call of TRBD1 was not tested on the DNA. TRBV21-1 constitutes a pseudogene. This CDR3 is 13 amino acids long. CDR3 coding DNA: TGTGCCAGCAGGCCTCGGACATACAGTCAGCAGTACTTC. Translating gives CASRPRTYSQQYF.

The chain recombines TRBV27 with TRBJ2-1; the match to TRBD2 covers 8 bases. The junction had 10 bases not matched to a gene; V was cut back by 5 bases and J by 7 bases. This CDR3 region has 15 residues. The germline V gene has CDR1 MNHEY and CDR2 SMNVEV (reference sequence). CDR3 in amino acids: CASSPQGLGTNEQFF. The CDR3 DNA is TGTGCCAGCAGTCCCCAGGGACTAGGAACTAATGAGCAGTTCTTC.

CDR3 sequence: CASSLGADGYTF. The CDR3 DNA is TGTGCCAGCAGCTTAGGGGCCGATGGCTACACCTTC. The chain couples TRBV5-5 to TRBJ1-2; D might be TRBD1 (5 bases). V was shortened by 2 bases and J by 6 bases, with 8 bases between the two germline ends. Per germline, CDR1 SGHKS and CDR2 YYEKEE (reference sequence). This CDR3 contains 12 residues.

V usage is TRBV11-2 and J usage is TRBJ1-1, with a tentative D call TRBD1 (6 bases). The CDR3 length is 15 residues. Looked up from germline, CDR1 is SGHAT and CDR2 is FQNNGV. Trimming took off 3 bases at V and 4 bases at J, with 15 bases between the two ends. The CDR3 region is CASSFRGGMVTEAFF. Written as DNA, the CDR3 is TGTGCCAGCAGCTTTCGGGGGGGCATGGTCACTGAAGCTTTCTTT.

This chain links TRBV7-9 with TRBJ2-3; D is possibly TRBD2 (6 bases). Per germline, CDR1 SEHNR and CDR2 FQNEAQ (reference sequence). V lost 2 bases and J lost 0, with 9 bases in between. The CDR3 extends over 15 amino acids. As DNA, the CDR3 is TGTGCCAGCAGCTTAATACTAGCTAGCACAGATACGCAGTATTTT. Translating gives CASSLILASTDTQYF.

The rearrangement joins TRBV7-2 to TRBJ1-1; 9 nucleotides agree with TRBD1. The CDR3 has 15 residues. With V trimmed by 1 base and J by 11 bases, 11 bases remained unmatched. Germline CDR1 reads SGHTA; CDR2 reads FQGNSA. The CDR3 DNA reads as TGTGCCAGCAGCTTAGAGGGGACAGGGTTTAGTGGGGCTTTCTTT. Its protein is CASSLEGTGFSGAFF.

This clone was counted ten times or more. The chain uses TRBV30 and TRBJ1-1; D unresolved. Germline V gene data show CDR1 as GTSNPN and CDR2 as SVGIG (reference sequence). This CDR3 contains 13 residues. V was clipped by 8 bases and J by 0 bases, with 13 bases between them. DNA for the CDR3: TGTGCCCTAACAGCGGACGTGAACACTGAAGCTTTCTTT. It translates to CALTADVNTEAFF. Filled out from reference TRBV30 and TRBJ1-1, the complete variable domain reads SQTIHQWPATLVQPVGSPLSLECTVEGTSNPNLYWYRQAAGRGLQLLFYSVGIGQISSEVPQNLSASRPQDRQFILSSKKLLLSDSGFYLCALTADVNTEAFFGQGTRLTVV.

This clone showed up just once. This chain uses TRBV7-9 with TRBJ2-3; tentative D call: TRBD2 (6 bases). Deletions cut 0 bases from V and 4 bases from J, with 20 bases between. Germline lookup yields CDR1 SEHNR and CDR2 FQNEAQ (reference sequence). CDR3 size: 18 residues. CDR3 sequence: CASSLAEGRRFRSDTQYF. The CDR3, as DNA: TGTGCCAGCAGCTTAGCGGAGGGGCGTAGGTTTCGTTCAGATACGCAGTATTTT.

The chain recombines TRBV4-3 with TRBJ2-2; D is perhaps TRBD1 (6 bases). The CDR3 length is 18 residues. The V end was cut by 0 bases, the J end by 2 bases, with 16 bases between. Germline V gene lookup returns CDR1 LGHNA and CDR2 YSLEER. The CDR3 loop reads CASSQERQALLNTGELFF. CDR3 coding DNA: TGCGCCAGCAGCCAAGAGAGACAGGCCCTCCTAAACACCGGGGAGCTGTTTTTT.

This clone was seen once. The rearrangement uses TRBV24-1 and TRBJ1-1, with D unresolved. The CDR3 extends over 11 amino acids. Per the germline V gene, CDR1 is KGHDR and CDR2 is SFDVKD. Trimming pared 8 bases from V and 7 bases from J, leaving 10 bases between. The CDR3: CATNLHYEAFF. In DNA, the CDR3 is TGTGCCACCAACCTACACTATGAAGCTTTCTTT.

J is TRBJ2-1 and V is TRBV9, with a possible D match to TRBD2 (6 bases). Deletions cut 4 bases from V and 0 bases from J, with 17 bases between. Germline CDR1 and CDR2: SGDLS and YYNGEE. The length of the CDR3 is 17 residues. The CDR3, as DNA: TGTGCCAGCAGCTCAAAAGTGGGAGGACCCTCCTACAATGAGCAGTTCTTC. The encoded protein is CASSSKVGGPSYNEQFF.

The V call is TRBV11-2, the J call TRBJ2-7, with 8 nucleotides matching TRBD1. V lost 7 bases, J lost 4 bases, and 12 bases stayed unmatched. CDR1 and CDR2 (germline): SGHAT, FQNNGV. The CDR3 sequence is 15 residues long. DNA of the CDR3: TGTGCCAGCACCAAGACCGGGACAGGTCTATACGAGCAGTACTTC. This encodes CASTKTGTGLYEQYF.

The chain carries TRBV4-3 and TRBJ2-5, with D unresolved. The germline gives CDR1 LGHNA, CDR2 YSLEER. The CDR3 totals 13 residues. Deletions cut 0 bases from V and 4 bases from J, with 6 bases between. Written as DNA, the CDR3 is TGCGCCAGCAGCCAAGATCCGGGAGAGACCCAGTACTTC. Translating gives CASSQDPGETQYF.

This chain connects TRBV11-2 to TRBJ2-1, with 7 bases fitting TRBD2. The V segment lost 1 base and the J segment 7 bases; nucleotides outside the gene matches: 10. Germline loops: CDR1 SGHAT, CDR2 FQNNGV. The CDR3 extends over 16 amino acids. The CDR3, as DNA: TGTGCCAGCAGCTTAGTGTTCGGGACTACTAAAAATGAGCAGTTCTTC. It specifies CASSLVFGTTKNEQFF.

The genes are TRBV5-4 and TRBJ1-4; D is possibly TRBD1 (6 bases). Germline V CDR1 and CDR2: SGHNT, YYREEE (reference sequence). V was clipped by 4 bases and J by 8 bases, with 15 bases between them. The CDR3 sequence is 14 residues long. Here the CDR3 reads CASSQGTGWEKLFF. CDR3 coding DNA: TGTGCCAGCAGCCAAGGAACAGGGTGGGAAAAACTGTTTTTT. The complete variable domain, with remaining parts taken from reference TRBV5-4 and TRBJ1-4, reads ETGVTQSPTHLIKTRGQQVTLRCSSQSGHNTVSWYQQALGQGPQFIFQYYREEENGRGNFPPRFSGLQFPNYSSELNVNALELDDSALYLCASSQGTGWEKLFFGSGTQLSVL.

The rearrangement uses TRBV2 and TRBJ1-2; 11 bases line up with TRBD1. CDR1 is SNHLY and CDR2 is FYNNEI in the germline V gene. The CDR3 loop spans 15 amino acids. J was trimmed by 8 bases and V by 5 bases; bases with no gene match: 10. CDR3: CASSYNPGQGEGYTF. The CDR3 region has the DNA TGTGCCAGCAGTTACAACCCGGGACAGGGGGAAGGCTACACCTTC.

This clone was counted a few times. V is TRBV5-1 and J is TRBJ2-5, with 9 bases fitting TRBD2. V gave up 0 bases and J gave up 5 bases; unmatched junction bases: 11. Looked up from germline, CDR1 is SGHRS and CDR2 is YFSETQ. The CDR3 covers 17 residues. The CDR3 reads CASSLGLSAGGVETQYF. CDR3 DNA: TGCGCCAGCAGCTTGGGTTTGTCAGCGGGAGGTGTGGAGACCCAGTACTTC.

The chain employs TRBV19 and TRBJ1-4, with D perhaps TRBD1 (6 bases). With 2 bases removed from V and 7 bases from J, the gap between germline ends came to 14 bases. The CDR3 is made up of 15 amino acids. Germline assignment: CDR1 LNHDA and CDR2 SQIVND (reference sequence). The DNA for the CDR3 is TGTGCCAGTAGTATATGGCGAACAGGGCGTGAAAAACTGTTTTTT. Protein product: CASSIWRTGREKLFF.

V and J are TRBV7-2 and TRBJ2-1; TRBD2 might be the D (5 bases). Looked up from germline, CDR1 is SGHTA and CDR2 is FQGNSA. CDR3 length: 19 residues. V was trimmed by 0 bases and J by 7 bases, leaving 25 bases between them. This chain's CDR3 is CASSLAHMVTRITGNEQFF. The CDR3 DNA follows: TGTGCCAGCAGCTTAGCGCATATGGTGACAAGAATTACGGGGAATGAGCAGTTCTTC.

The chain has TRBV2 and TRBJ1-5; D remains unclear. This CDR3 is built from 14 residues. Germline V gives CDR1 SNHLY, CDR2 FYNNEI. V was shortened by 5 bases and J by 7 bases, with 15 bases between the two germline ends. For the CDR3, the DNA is TGTGCCAGCAGTCCCGAACTCGACGGGCAGCCCCAGCATTTT. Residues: CASSPELDGQPQHF.

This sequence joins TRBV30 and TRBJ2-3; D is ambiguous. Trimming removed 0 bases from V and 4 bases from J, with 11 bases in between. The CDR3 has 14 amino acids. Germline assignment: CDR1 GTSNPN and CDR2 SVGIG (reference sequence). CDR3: CAWSVLSVADTQYF. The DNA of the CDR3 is TGTGCCTGGAGTGTACTAAGCGTAGCAGATACGCAGTATTTT.

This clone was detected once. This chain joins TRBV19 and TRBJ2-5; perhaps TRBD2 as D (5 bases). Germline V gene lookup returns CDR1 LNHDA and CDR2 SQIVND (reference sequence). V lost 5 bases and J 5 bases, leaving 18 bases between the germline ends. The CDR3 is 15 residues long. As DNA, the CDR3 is TGTGCCAGTAGTTCCCTGGATTTAGGAGGCGAGACCCAGTACTTC. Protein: CASSSLDLGGETQYF.

CDR3 residues: CASSTDRSETQTQYF. The CDR3 DNA is TGTGCCAGCAGTACGGACAGGTCGGAGACGCAGACCCAGTACTTC. V and J are TRBV7-9 and TRBJ2-5; 7 bases match TRBD1. From germline, CDR1 is SEHNR and CDR2 FQNEAQ (reference sequence). The junction had 13 bases not matched to a gene; V was cut back by 6 bases and J by 6 bases. CDR3 length: 15 residues.

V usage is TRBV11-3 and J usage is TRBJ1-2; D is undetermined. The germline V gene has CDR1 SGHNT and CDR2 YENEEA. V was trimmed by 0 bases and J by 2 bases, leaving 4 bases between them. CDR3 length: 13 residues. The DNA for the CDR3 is TGTGCCAGCAGCTTAGACAGAAACTATGGCTACACCTTC. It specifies CASSLDRNYGYTF.

CDR3 sequence reads: CASSAGMLFF. The CDR3 nucleotides are TGTGCCAGCAGTGCCGGGATGCTGTTTTTT. This sequence joins TRBV2 and TRBJ2-2, with a possible D match to TRBD2 (5 bases). The CDR3 consists of 10 residues. Germline V CDR1 and CDR2: SNHLY, FYNNEI. V was shortened by 4 bases and J by 13 bases, with 7 bases between the two germline ends. Looking up the rest from reference TRBV2 and TRBJ2-2 gives the full variable domain: EPEVTQTPSHQVTQMGQEVILRCVPISNHLYFYWYRQILGQKVEFLVSFYNNEISEKSEIFDDQFSVERPDGSNFTLKIRSTKLEDSAMYFCASSAGMLFFGEGSRLTVL.

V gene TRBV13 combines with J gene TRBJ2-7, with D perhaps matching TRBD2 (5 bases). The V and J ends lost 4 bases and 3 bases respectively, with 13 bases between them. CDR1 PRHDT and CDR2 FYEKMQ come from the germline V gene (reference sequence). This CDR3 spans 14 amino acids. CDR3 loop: CASSWRFGVYEQYF. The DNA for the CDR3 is TGTGCCAGCAGCTGGAGGTTCGGGGTCTACGAGCAGTACTTC.

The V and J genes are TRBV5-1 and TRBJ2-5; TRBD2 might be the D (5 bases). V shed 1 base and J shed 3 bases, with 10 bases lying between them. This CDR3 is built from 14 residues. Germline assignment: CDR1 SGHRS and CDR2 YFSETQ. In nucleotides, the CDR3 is TGCGCCAGCAGCTTGACCGGGGTTGAAGAGACCCAGTACTTC. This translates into CASSLTGVEETQYF. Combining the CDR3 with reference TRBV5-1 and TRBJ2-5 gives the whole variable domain KAGVTQTPRYLIKTRGQQVTLSCSPISGHRSVSWYQQTPGQGLQFLFEYFSETQRNKGNFPGRFSGRQFSNSRSEMNVSTLELGDSALYLCASSLTGVEETQYFGPGTRLLVL.